These T cell receptor beta chains were read from a single sample in a study of fetal regulatory T cell absence and autoimmunity. Here immunoSEQ multiplex PCR was the method, and the copy in TCRdb shows in-frame clones only, minus some. The data show around 100,000 clones, about two thirds seen once. Sequencing was performed on pancreas tissue. Every receptor here comes from a male donor with IPEX syndrome. Each CDR3 is given with its conserved first and last residue. A D gene is named only where the DNA matches it firmly. The size of a clone is reported for some rows only, either as once, few or many, or as a class for expanded clones.

NA	NA	TRBV27	TRBJ1-1	CASSPLGSIASRNTEAFF	TGTGCCAGCAGTCCTCTAGGGAGCATAGCCTCGAGAAACACTGAAGCTTTCTTT
many	TRBD2	TRBV2	TRBJ2-7	CASSEELRGVGEQYF	TGTGCCAGCAGTGAAGAATTGCGGGGGGTAGGGGAGCAGTACTTC
NA	NA	TRBV13	TRBJ2-5	CASSLRVTGKETQYF	TGTGCCAGCAGCTTAAGGGTCACGGGGAAAGAGACCCAGTACTTC
NA	TRBD2	TRBV9	TRBJ2-7	CASSPIWGGEQYF	TGTGCCAGCAGCCCGATATGGGGGGGCGAGCAGTACTTC
NA	NA	TRBV27	TRBJ1-1	CASSLWVGDTEAFF	TGTGCCAGCAGTTTATGGGTAGGGGACACTGAAGCTTTCTTT
NA	NA	TRBV7-9	TRBJ2-3	CASSFRPASTDTQYF	TGTGCCAGCAGCTTCCGTCCCGCTAGCACAGATACGCAGTATTTT
NA	NA	TRBV5-1	TRBJ2-5	CASSPRTGTQETQYF	TGCGCCAGCAGCCCGCGGACGGGGACCCAAGAGACCCAGTACTTC
NA	NA	TRBV7-6	TRBJ2-1	CASSTPHNEQFF	TGTGCCAGCAGCACCCCGCACAATGAGCAGTTCTTC
few	TRBD1	TRBV7-9	TRBJ1-5	CASSLTGDQPQHF	TGTGCCAGCAGCTTGACAGGGGATCAGCCCCAGCATTTT
few	TRBD1	TRBV5-6	TRBJ2-1	CASSWDRANEQFF	TGTGCCAGCAGCTGGGACAGGGCCAATGAGCAGTTCTTC
few	NA	TRBV19	TRBJ2-7	CASSRRTSYEQYF	TGTGCCAGTAGTAGACGGACATCCTACGAGCAGTACTTC
NA	NA	TRBV4-1	TRBJ1-4	CASSPLLEGGATNEKLFF	TGCGCCAGCAGCCCCCTATTGGAGGGAGGGGCAACTAATGAAAAACTGTTTTTT
NA	TRBD1	TRBV9	TRBJ1-2	CASSLRGTGDYGYTF	TGTGCCAGCAGCCTCCGCGGGACAGGGGACTATGGCTACACCTTC
NA	NA	TRBV30	TRBJ2-5	CAWSVTQETQYF	TGTGCCTGGAGTGTAACCCAAGAGACCCAGTACTTC
NA	NA	TRBV4-1	TRBJ2-7	CASSQEGHEQYF	TGCGCCAGCAGCCAAGAAGGGCACGAGCAGTACTTC
NA	NA	TRBV7-9	TRBJ1-3	CASSLYRVPGNTIYF	TGTGCCAGCAGCTTATACAGGGTACCTGGAAACACCATATATTTT
NA	TRBD2	TRBV7-6	TRBJ2-1	CASSIAGVLQFF	TGTGCCAGCAGCATTGCGGGAGTGCTTCAGTTCTTC
NA	NA	TRBV9	TRBJ2-7	CASSAYPTYYEQYF	TGTGCCAGCAGCGCATACCCCACATACTACGAGCAGTACTTC
once	NA	TRBV7-2	TRBJ2-2	CASILEWGNTGELFF	TGTGCCAGCATCCTTGAGTGGGGGAACACCGGGGAGCTGTTTTTT
NA	TRBD2	TRBV11-2	TRBJ2-5	CASSDLAGGLETQYF	TGTGCCAGCAGCGATCTAGCGGGGGGGCTGGAGACCCAGTACTTC
few	TRBD1	TRBV7-9	TRBJ2-7	CASSPRTGMDEQYF	TGTGCCAGCAGCCCGCGGACAGGGATGGACGAGCAGTACTTC
NA	NA	TRBV5-6	TRBJ2-7	CASSKTAYSYEQYF	TGTGCCAGCAGCAAGACAGCGTACTCCTACGAGCAGTACTTC
NA	NA	TRBV6-1	TRBJ2-5	CASSRQETQYF	TGTGCCAGCAGTCGCCAAGAGACCCAGTACTTC
NA	TRBD1	TRBV5-1	TRBJ1-2	CARGDRGDGYTF	TGCGCCAGAGGGGACAGGGGGGATGGCTACACCTTC
NA	NA	TRBV7-9	TRBJ1-5	CASSLVGGNSNQPQHF	TGTGCCAGCAGCTTAGTGGGAGGCAATAGCAATCAGCCCCAGCATTTT
NA	NA	TRBV9	TRBJ1-2	CASRAPQGPYGYTF	TGTGCCAGCAGAGCACCACAGGGTCCCTATGGCTACACCTTC
NA	TRBD2	TRBV30	TRBJ2-3	CAWGHKTSGRIDTQYF	TGTGCCTGGGGGCACAAAACTAGCGGGAGGATAGATACGCAGTATTTT
NA	NA	TRBV11-2	TRBJ2-7	CASSLGTAYEQYF	TGTGCCAGCAGCTTAGGGACAGCCTACGAGCAGTACTTC
NA	NA	TRBV7-8	TRBJ2-1	CASSPWWGADEQFF	TGTGCCAGCAGCCCTTGGTGGGGGGCTGATGAGCAGTTCTTC
NA	TRBD1	TRBV10-3	TRBJ1-2	CAISGTTGVHYGYTF	TGTGCCATCAGTGGGACGACAGGGGTACACTATGGCTACACCTTC
NA	TRBD2	TRBV29-1	TRBJ2-2	CSVPSGTSGGPNTGELFF	TGCAGCGTCCCCTCCGGGACTAGCGGGGGCCCAAACACCGGGGAGCTGTTTTTT